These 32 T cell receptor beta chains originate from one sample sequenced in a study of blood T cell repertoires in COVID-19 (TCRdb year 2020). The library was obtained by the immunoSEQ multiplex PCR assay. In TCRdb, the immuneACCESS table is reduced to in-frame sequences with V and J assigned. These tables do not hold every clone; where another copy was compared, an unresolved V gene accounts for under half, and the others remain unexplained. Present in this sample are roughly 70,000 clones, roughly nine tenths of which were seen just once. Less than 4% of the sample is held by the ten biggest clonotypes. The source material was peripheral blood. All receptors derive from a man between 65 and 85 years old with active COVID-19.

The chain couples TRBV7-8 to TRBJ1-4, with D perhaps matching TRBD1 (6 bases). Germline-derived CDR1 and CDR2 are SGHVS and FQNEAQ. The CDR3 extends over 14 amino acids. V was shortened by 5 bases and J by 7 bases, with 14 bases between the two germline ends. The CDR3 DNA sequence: TGTGCCAGCAGCCCCCTGGGAGGGGGTGAAAAACTGTTTTTT. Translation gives CASSPLGGGEKLFF.

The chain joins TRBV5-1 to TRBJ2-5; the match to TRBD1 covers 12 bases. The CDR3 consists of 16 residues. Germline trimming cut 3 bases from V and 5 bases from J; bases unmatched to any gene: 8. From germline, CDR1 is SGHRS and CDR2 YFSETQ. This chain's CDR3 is CASSSRGQGAGETQYF. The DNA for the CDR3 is TGCGCCAGCAGCTCCCGGGGACAGGGGGCTGGGGAGACCCAGTACTTC.

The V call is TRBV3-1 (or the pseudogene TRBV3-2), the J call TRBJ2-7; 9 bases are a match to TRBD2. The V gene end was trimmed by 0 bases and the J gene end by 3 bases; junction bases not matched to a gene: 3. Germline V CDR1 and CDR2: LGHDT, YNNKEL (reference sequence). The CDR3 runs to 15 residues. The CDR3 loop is CASSQDSGSHYEQYF. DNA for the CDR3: TGTGCCAGCAGCCAAGATAGCGGGAGCCACTACGAGCAGTACTTC.

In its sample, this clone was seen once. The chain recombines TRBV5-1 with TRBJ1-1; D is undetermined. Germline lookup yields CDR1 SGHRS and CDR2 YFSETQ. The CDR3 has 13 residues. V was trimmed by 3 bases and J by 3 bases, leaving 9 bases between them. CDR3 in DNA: TGCGCCAGCAGCTCAACCCCGGACACTGAAGCTTTCTTT. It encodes CASSSTPDTEAFF.

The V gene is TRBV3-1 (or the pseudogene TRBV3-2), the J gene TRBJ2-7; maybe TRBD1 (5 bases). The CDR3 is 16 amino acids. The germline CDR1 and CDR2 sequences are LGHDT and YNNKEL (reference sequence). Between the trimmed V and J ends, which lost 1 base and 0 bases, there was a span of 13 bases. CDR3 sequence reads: CASSQVWGRPSYEQYF. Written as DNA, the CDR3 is TGTGCCAGCAGCCAAGTGTGGGGCCGACCCTCCTACGAGCAGTACTTC.

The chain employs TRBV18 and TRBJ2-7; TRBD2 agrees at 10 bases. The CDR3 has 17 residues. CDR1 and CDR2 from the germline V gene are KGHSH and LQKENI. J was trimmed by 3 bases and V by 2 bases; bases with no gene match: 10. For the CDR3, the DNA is TGTGCCAGCTCACCAGGGGTTGGAGCGGGAGGGGTCTACGAGCAGTACTTC. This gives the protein CASSPGVGAGGVYEQYF.

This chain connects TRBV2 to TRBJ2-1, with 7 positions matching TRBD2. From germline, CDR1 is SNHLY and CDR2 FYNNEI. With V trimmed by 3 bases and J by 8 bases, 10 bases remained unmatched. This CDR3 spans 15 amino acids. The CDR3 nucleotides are TGTGCCAGCAGTGAGGCGGGAGTGGGCCCCGATGAGCAGTTCTTC. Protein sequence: CASSEAGVGPDEQFF.

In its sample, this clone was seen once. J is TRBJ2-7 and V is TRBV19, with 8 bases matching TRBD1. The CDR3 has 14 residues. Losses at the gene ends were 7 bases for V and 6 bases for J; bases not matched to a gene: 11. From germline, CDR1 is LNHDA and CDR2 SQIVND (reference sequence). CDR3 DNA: TGTGCCAGTACCCGCCAGACAGGGGTGGGCGAGCAGTACTTC. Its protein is CASTRQTGVGEQYF.

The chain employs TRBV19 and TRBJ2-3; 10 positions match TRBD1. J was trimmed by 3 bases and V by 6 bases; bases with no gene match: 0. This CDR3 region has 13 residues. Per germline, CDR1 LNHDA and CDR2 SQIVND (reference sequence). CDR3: CASRGQGTDTQYF. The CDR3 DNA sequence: TGTGCCAGTAGGGGACAGGGGACAGATACGCAGTATTTT.

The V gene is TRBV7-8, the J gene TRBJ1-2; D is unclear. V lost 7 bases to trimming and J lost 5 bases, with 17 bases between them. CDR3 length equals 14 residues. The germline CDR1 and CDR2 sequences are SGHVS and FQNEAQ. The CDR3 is CASTPGVESYGYTF. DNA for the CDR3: TGTGCCAGCACCCCGGGAGTGGAAAGTTATGGCTACACCTTC. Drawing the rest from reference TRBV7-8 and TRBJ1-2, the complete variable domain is GAGVSQSPRYKVAKRGQDVALRCDPISGHVSLFWYQQALGQGPEFLTYFQNEAQLDKSGLPSDRFFAERPEGSVSTLKIQRTQQEDSAVYLCASTPGVESYGYTFGSGTRLTVV.

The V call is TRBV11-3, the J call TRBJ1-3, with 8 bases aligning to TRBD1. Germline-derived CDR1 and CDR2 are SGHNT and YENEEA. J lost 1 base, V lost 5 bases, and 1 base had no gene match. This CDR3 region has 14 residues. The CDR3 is CASSRQGSGNTIYF. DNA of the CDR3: TGTGCCAGCAGCCGACAGGGGTCTGGAAACACCATATATTTT.

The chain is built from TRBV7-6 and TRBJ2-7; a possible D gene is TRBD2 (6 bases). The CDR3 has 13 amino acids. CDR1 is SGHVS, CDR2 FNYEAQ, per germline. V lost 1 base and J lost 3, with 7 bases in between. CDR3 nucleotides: TGTGCCAGCAGCTTAGGCGGGGTCTACGAGCAGTACTTC. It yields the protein CASSLGGVYEQYF.

CDR3 sequence reads: CAISQPSGRVGELFF. CDR3 in DNA: TGTGCCATCAGCCAGCCTAGCGGGAGGGTCGGGGAGCTGTTTTTT. The rearrangement joins TRBV10-3 to TRBJ2-2; 12 nucleotides match TRBD2. The CDR3 sequence is 15 residues long. Germline CDR1 reads ENHRY; CDR2 reads SYGVKD. V shed 6 bases and J 7 bases; nucleotides not matched to a gene: 6.

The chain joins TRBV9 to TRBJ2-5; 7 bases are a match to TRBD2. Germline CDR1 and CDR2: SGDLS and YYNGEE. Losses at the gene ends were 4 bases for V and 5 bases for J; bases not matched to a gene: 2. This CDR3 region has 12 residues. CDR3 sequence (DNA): TGTGCCAGCAGCCCAGCGGGGGAGACCCAGTACTTC. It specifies CASSPAGETQYF.

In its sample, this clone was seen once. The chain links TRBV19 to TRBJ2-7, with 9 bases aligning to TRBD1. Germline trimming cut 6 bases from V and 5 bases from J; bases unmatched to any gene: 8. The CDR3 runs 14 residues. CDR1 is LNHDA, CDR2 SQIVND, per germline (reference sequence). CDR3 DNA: TGTGCCAGTAGCAAACAGGACAGGGGCCACGAGCAGTACTTC. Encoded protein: CASSKQDRGHEQYF.

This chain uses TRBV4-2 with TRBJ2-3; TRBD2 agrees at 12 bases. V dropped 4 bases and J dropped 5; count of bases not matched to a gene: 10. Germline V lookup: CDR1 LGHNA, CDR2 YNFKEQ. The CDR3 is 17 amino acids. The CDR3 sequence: CASSRRLAGAMGDTQYF. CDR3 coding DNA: TGTGCCAGCAGCCGGAGACTAGCGGGAGCTATGGGAGATACGCAGTATTTT.

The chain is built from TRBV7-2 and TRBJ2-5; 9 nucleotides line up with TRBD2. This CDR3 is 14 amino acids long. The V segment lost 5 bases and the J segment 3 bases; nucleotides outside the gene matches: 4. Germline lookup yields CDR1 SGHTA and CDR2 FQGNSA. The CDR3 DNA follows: TGTGCCAGCAGCATCCCTAGCGGGAAAGAGACCCAGTACTTC. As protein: CASSIPSGKETQYF.

Here the CDR3 DNA reads TGTGCCAGCAGCTTGGGGGGCCGGGTAACTAATGAAAAACTGTTTTTT. This translates into CASSLGGRVTNEKLFF. The chain is built from TRBV5-6 and TRBJ1-4, with a tentative D call TRBD1 (5 bases). Germline-derived CDR1 and CDR2 are SGHDT and YYEEEE. V was trimmed by 0 bases and J by 1 base, leaving 10 bases between them. The CDR3 extends over 16 amino acids.

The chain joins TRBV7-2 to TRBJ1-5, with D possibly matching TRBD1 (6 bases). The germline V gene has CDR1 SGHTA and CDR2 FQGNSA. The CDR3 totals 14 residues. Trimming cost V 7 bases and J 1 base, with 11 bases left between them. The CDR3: CASTQTGSNQPQHF. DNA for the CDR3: TGTGCCAGCACCCAGACAGGAAGCAATCAGCCCCAGCATTTT.

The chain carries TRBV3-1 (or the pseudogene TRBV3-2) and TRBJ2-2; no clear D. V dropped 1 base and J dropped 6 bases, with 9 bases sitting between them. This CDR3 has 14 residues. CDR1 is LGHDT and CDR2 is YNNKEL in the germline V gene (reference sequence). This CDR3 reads CASSQGLLAGELFF. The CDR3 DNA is TGTGCCAGCAGCCAAGGGCTCCTAGCCGGGGAGCTGTTTTTT.

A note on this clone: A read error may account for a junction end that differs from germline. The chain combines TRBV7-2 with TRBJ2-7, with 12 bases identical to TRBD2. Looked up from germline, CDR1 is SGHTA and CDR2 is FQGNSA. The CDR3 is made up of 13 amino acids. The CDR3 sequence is CASSTGLAGPPGF. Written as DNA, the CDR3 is TGTGCCAGCAGCACCGGACTAGCGGGACCCCCCGGGTTC.

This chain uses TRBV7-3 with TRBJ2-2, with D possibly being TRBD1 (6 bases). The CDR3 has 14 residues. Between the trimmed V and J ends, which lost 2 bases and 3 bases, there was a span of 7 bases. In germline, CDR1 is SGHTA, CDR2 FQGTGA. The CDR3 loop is CASSLRTDTGELFF. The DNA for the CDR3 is TGTGCCAGCAGCTTACGGACAGACACCGGGGAGCTGTTTTTT.

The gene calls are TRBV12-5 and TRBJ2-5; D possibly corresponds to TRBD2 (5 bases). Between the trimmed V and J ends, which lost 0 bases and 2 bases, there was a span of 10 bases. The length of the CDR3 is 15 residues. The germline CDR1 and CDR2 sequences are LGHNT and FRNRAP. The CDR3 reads CASGLVLADQETQYF. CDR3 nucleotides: TGTGCTAGTGGTTTGGTCCTAGCAGATCAAGAGACCCAGTACTTC.

The CDR3 nucleotides are TGTGCCAGCAGCTTAGGGGGGGGCGGGAGGCCCTCCTACGAGCAGTACTTC. Residues: CASSLGGGGRPSYEQYF. The V call is TRBV11-3, the J call TRBJ2-7; 8 nucleotides align to TRBD2. The CDR3 runs 17 residues. V shed 1 base and J 0 bases; nucleotides not matched to a gene: 8. The germline CDR1 and CDR2 sequences are SGHNT and YENEEA.

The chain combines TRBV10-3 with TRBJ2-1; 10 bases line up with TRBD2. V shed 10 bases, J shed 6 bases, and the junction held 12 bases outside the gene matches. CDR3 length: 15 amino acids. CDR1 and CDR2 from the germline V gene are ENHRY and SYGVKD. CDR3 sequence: CATRAPASGGNEQFF. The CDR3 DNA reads TGTGCCACCAGGGCTCCGGCTAGCGGGGGCAATGAGCAGTTCTTC.

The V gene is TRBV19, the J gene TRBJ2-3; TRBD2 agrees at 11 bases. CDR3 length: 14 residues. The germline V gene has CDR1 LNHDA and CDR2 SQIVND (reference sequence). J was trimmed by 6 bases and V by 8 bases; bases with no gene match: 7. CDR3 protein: CASGSSGRWDTQYF. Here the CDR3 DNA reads TGTGCCAGTGGGTCTAGCGGGAGGTGGGATACGCAGTATTTT.

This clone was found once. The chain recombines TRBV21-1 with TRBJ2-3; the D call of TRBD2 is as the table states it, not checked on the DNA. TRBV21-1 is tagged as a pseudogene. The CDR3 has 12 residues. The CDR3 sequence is CASSKLPDTQYF. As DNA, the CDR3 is TGTGCCAGCAGCAAACTTCCAGATACGCAGTATTTT.

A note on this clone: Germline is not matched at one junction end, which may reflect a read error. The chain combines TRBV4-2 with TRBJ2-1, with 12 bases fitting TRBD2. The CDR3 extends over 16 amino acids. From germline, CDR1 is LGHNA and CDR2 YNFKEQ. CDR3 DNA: TGTGCCAGCAACCAACTAGCGGGAGGAGGCTACAATGAGCAGTTCTTC. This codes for CASNQLAGGGYNEQFF.

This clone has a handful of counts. The CDR3 nucleotides are TGCGCCAGCAGCTCCCAAAGGACAGGACAGGCTCAGGGAAAACTGTTTTTT. It encodes CASSSQRTGQAQGKLFF. The chain carries TRBV5-1 and TRBJ1-4; 7 bases line up with TRBD1. CDR1 is SGHRS, CDR2 YFSETQ, per germline. This CDR3 has 17 residues. J lost 10 bases, V lost 3 bases, and 18 bases had no gene match.

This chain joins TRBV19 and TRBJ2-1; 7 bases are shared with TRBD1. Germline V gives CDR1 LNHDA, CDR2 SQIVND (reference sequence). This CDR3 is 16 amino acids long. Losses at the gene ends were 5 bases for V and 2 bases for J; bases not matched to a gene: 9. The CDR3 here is CASSPRGQQTYNEQFF. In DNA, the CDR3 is TGTGCCAGTAGTCCAAGGGGACAGCAAACCTACAATGAGCAGTTCTTC.

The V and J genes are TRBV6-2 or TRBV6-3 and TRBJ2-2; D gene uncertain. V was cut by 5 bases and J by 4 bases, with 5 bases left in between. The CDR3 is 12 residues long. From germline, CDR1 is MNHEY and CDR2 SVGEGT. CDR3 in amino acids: CASSTVTGELFF. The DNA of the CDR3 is TGTGCCAGCAGTACGGTCACCGGGGAGCTGTTTTTT.

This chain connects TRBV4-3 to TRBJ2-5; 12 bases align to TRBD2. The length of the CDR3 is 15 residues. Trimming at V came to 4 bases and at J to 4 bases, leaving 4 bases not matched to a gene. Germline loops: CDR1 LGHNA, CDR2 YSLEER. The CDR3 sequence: CASSPQGLAGETQYF. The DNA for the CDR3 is TGCGCCAGCAGCCCCCAGGGACTAGCGGGAGAGACCCAGTACTTC.